This TCR beta chain was profiled in a study of response to subunit inactivated influenza vaccine. Study-wide points: Only a handful of new T cells, the authors suggested, are recruited with each seasonal influenza vaccination.

In regard to this clonotype: Antigen: not known.

Trimming removed 0 bases from V and 3 bases from J; junction bases left unmatched: 5. Germline V gene sequence: CDR1 SGDLS, CDR2 YYNGEE. This CDR3 has 16 amino acids. A single record per CDR3 protein comes from TCRdb applying MiXCR to the RT-PCR reads. The table lists 650,000 to 800,000 distinct CDR3 sequences, about 14% of them singletons. Specimen: PBMCs from blood, collected less than 15 days before vaccination. The sequence came from a man aged 50-59 years who received an inactivated influenza vaccine. The rearrangement joins TRBV9 to TRBJ2-3; 9 nucleotides agree with TRBD2. The CDR3 coding sequence is TGTGCCAGCAGCGTAGGAATAGCGGGAGTTACAGATACGCAGTATTTT. This codes for CASSVGIAGVTDTQYF. The entire variable domain, with the rest obtained from reference TRBV9 and TRBJ2-3, is as follows: DSGVTQTPKHLITATGQRVTLRCSPRSGDLSVYWYQQSLDQGLQFLIQYYNGEERAKGNILERFSAQQFPDLHSELNLSSLELGDSALYFCASSVGIAGVTDTQYFGPGTRLTVL.